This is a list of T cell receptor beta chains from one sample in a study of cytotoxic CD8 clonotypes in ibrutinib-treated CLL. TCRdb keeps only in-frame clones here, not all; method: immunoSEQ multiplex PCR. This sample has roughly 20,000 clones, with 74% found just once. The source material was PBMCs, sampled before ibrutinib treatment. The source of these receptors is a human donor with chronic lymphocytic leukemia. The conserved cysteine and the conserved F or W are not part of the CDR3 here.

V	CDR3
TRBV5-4	ASSLAGDRVDTQY
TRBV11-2	ATSWGNTGELF
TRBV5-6	ASSRQGVNSPLH
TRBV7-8	ASSQTSGSYEQY
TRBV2	ASSGDRGLQPQH
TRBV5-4	ASSLDRGYYGYT
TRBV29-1	TLSKGLGTEAF
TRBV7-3	ASSTGTSGWSTDTQY
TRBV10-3	AISEVVAGVGETQY
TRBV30	AWRLTGPSVQY
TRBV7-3	ASSLTSAPTDTQY
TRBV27	ASSSSGTAAF
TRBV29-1	SARTSRYEQY
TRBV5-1	ASSSRSGREETQY
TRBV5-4	ASRPWGATGANVLT
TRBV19	ASLSGGAWNTEAF
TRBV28	ASSLGGSGTYEQY
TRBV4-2	ASSQVGSVDTQY
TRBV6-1	ASSGGQGLDTQY
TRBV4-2	ASSQDRQRKSQRGTTGETQY
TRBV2	ASSVLPAYGYT